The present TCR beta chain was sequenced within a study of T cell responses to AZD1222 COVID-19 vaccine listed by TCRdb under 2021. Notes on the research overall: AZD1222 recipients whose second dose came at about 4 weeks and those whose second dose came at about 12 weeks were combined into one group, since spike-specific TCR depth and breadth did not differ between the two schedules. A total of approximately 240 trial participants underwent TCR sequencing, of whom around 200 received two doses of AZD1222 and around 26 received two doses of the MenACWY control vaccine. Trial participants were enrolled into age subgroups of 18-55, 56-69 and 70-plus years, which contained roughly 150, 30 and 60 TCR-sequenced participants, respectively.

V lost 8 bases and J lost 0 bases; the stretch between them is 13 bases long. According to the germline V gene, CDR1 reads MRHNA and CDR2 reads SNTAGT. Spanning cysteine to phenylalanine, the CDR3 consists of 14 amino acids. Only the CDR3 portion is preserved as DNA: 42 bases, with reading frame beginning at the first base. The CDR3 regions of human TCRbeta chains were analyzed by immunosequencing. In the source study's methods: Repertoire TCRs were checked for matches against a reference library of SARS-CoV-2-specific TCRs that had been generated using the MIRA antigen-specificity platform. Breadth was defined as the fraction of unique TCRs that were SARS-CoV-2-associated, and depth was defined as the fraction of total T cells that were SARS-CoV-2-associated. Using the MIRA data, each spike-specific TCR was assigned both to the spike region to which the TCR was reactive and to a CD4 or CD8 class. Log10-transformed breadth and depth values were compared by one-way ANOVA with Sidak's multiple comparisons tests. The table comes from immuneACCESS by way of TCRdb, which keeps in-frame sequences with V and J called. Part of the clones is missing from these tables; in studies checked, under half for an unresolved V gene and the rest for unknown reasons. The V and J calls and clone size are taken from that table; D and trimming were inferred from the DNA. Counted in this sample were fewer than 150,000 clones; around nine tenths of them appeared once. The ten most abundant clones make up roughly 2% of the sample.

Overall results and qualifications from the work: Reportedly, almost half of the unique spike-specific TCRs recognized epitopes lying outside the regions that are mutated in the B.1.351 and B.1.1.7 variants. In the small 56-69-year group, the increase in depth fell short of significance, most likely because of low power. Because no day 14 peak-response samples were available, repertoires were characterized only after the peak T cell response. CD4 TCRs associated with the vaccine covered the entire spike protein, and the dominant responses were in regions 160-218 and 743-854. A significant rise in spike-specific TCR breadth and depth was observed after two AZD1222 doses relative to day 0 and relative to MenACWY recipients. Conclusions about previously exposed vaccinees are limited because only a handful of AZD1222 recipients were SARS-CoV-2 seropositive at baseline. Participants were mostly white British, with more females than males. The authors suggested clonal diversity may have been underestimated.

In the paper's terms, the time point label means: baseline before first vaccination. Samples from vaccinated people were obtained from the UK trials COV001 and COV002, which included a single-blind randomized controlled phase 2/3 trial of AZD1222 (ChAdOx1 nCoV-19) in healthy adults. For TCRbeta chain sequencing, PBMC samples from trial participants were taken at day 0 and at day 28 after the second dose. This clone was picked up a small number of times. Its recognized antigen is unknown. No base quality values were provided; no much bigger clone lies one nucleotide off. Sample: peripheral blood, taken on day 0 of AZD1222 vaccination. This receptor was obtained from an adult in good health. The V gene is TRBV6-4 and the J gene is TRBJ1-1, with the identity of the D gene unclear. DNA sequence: TGTGCCAGCTCCCGGGATGAAATGAACACTGAAGCTTTCTTT. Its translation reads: CASSRDEMNTEAFF.